This T cell receptor beta chain emerged from a study of blood T cell repertoires in COVID-19. Looking at the study overall: Some COVID-19 samples were acute and others convalescent; all came from the United States, Italy and Spain. The analysed material was cDNA or gDNA that came from T cells, B-cell-depleted T cells, or PBMCs.

Original processing notes: Nucleated cell counts were estimated from reference gene primer amplification. Data came from immunoSEQ multiplex PCR; TCRdb stores just in-frame clones and leaves some out. That table furnishes V, J and clone size, whereas the DNA furnished D and trimming. The sample includes 120,000 to 150,000 clones, 88% of them seen just once. Per the germline V gene, CDR1 is LGHNA and CDR2 is YSLEER. Between the trimmed V and J ends, which lost 0 bases and 1 base, there was a span of 9 bases. The CDR3 runs 15 residues. The receptor was isolated from a human donor in a cohort sampled during active COVID-19. Sequenced: peripheral blood. V gene TRBV4-3 combines with J gene TRBJ1-1; D unresolved. In DNA form, the CDR3 reads TGCGCCAGCAGCCAAGACCGCCCGAGGAACACTGAAGCTTTCTTT. This encodes CASSQDRPRNTEAFF.